The text below deals with one TCR beta chain. The antigen remains undetermined. This entry belongs to a study of cytomegalovirus exposure and HLA in healthy donors. Notes on the study in general: Productive status was seen about 87% or about 30% of the time for most TCR beta V segments in an earlier analysis.

In the PCR, 60 Vbeta and 13 Jbeta primers were used. Clones were read by immunoSEQ multiplex PCR, and TCRdb kept only the in-frame ones, dropping some. The table includes over 120,000 clones, 60% to 80% detected once. This receptor was taken from a male donor in good health and CMV-seronegative. Sequenced sample: PBMCs.

The DNA of the CDR3 is TGTGCCAGCAGCTTAGTAGGGGCCAATGAGCAGTTCTTC. It yields the protein CASSLVGANEQFF. The rearrangement links TRBV11-2 to TRBJ2-1, with D possibly matching TRBD1 (5 bases). V was clipped by 1 base and J by 6 bases, with 7 bases between them. Germline V gene data show CDR1 as SGHAT and CDR2 as FQNNGV. CDR3 length: 13 residues.